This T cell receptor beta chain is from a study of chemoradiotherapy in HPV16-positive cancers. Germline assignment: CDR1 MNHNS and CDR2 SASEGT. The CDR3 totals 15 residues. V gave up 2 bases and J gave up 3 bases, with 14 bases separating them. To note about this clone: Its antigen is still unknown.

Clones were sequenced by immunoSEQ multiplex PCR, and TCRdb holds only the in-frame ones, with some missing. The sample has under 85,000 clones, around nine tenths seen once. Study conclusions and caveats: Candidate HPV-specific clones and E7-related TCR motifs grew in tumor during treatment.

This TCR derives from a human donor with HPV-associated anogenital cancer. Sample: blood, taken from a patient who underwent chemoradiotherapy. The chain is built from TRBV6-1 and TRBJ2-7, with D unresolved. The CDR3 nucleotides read TGTGCCAGCAGTGAATCGACAAAACGAATCTACGAGCAGTACTTC. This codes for CASSESTKRIYEQYF.